Given below is one T cell receptor (beta chain) in context. Authors' processing steps: Nucleated cell number was recorded as an estimate derived from reference gene primer amplification. The assay was immunoSEQ multiplex PCR, and TCRdb's table has in-frame clones only and misses some. V, J and clone size are taken as reported in that table, and D and trimming were inferred from the DNA itself. Of approximately 70,000 clones in the sample, around 85% were seen once. The record originates from a study of blood T cell repertoires in COVID-19. At the level of the study: Samples came from the United States, Italy and Spain, spanning acute and convalescent COVID-19. T cells, B-cell-depleted T cells, or PBMCs provided the cDNA or gDNA that served as material.

The length of the CDR3 is 14 residues. Germline CDR1 MDHEN, CDR2 SYDVKM. V shed 8 bases, J shed 6 bases, and the junction held 9 bases outside the gene matches. The sequence was collected from a woman aged 50 to 60 with acute or convalescent COVID-19. The sample consisted of peripheral blood. The chain uses TRBV28 and TRBJ2-2, with 7 bases that match TRBD2. CDR3 nucleotide sequence: TGTGCCAGCGGTTCCTACGCGGGAGCCGGGGAGCTGTTTTTT. This gives the protein CASGSYAGAGELFF.